A selection of T cell receptor beta chains follows, all from one sample in a study of T cells after yellow fever vaccination. TCRdb reanalysed the 5' RACE reads using MiXCR and keeps one entry per CDR3 protein. The data show 150,000 to 200,000 distinct CDR3 sequences, 9.3% seen once. The source material was CD8+ T cells sorted from PBMCs, sampled 45 days after the yellow fever booster vaccination. The origin of the receptors is a young man who received the YFV17D yellow fever vaccine. The CDR3 runs from the conserved cysteine through the conserved F or W. Each record gives: J gene, clone size, V gene, D gene, CDR3 length, CDR3 DNA, CDR3 protein. A D gene is named only where the DNA matches it firmly. Not all rows give a size; the values are once, few, many and, for expanded clones, a class.

TRBJ2-7 | . | TRBV5-1 | TRBD1 | 13 | TGCGCCAGCGGGGGACAGGGCATGGACGAGCAGTACTTC | CASGGQGMDEQYF
TRBJ2-6 | . | TRBV7-8 | . | 15 | TGTGCCAGCAGCTTAGGAGCGGGTGGGGCCAACGTCCTGACTTTC | CASSLGAGGANVLTF
TRBJ2-7 | many | TRBV12-3/TRBV12-4 | TRBD2 | 13 | TGTGCCAGCAGTCCCTGGACTAGCTACGAGCAGTACTTC | CASSPWTSYEQYF
TRBJ1-2 | . | TRBV27 | . | 14 | TGTGCCAGCAGTTTACTAGCGGATTCCTATGGCTACACCTTC | CASSLLADSYGYTF
TRBJ2-7 | few | TRBV5-1 | TRBD1 | 15 | TGCGCCAGCAGCACTTTGGGACAGGGTAGCGACGAGCAGTACTTC | CASSTLGQGSDEQYF
TRBJ2-2 | many | TRBV11-2 | . | 16 | TGTGCCAGCAGCTTATTCGTCCTAACACGGACCGGGGAGCTGTTTTTT | CASSLFVLTRTGELFF
TRBJ2-1 | . | TRBV7-8 | TRBD2 | 19 | TGTGCCAGCAGTTTTCATGCATTTAGCGGGGGCACCTCCTACAATGAGCAGTTCTTC | CASSFHAFSGGTSYNEQFF
TRBJ2-2 | . | TRBV6-5 | TRBD1 | 16 | TGTGCCAGCAGTTACACGGGACAGCCTAACACCGGGGAGCTGTTTTTT | CASSYTGQPNTGELFF
TRBJ2-5 | . | TRBV13 | . | 15 | TGTGCCAGCAGCCCCCGAACCGGGGGCGGGGAGACCCAGTACTTC | CASSPRTGGGETQYF
TRBJ2-2 | . | TRBV19 | TRBD1 | 13 | TGTGCCTGCCGGACAGGGAACACCGGGGAGCTGTTTTTT | CACRTGNTGELFF
TRBJ2-6 | few | TRBV7-9 | . | 11 | TGTGCCAGCAGCTGGGCCAACGTCCTGACTTTC | CASSWANVLTF
TRBJ2-7 | many | TRBV9 | TRBD1 | 13 | TGTGCCAGCAGCGCATACGGGACAGGGGAGCAGTACTTC | CASSAYGTGEQYF
TRBJ1-1 | many | TRBV29-1 | . | 13 | TGCAGCGTTGCGAGGCAGGGAAGCACTGAAGCTTTCTTT | CSVARQGSTEAFF
TRBJ1-1 | . | TRBV9 | . | 13 | TGTGCCAGCAGCGTTCGGTTGAACACTGAAGCTTTCTTT | CASSVRLNTEAFF
TRBJ2-5 | . | TRBV7-2 | . | 14 | TGTGCCAGCAGCTCCCCAAGCGGAGCGGAGACCCAGTACTTC | CASSSPSGAETQYF
TRBJ1-1 | . | TRBV10-3 | TRBD1 | 14 | TGTGCCATCAGTGGGGGACAGTTGAACACTGAAGCTTTCTTT | CAISGGQLNTEAFF
TRBJ1-1 | many | TRBV29-1 | TRBD1 | 10 | TGCAGCGTTGGGGACAGTCCCGCTTTCTTT | CSVGDSPAFF
TRBJ1-1 | many | TRBV7-9 | . | 15 | TGTGCCAGCAGCATCGTCCCCGGGGGGCAGGGTGAAGCTTTCTTT | CASSIVPGGQGEAFF
TRBJ2-7 | few | TRBV20-1 | TRBD1 | 13 | TGCAGTGCAAGACCGACAGGGAACTACGAGCAGTACTTC | CSARPTGNYEQYF
TRBJ2-5 | . | TRBV29-1 | TRBD1 | 16 | TGCAGCGTTGAACCCGAGGGGACAGCCTACCAAGAGACCCAGTACTTC | CSVEPEGTAYQETQYF
TRBJ2-1 | few | TRBV10-1 | . | 15 | TGCGCCAGCAGTGACAGGTATATCTCCTACAATGAGCAGTTCTTC | CASSDRYISYNEQFF
TRBJ2-7 | . | TRBV5-6 | . | 14 | TGTGCCAGCAGCTTGTCACTAGCCCCCAACGAGCAGTACTTC | CASSLSLAPNEQYF
TRBJ2-7 | . | TRBV3-1 | . | 14 | TGTGCCAGCAGCCCCGGGGGTACCCTCTACGAGCAGTACTTC | CASSPGGTLYEQYF
TRBJ2-5 | many | TRBV18 | TRBD1 | 15 | TGTGCCAGCTCACCGGACAGGGGGCCGCATGGGACCCAGTACTTC | CASSPDRGPHGTQYF
TRBJ2-2 | . | TRBV6-2/TRBV6-3 | . | 15 | TGTGCCAGCAGTCCCCGACTTCAACGGGGCGGGGAGCTGTTTTTT | CASSPRLQRGGELFF
TRBJ2-5 | few | TRBV18 | . | 16 | TGTGCCAGCTCGGGAAGGTCGGGGATGGGCGGAGAGACCCAGTACTTC | CASSGRSGMGGETQYF
TRBJ1-6 | few | TRBV4-3 | . | 17 | TGCGCCAGCAGCCGGGGAGAGGGTCGGGACAATAGGTCACCCCTCCACTTT | CASSRGEGRDNRSPLHF
TRBJ1-5 | few | TRBV4-1 | . | 14 | TGCGCCAGCAGCCCAAATTGGGGGAATCAGCCCCAGCATTTT | CASSPNWGNQPQHF
TRBJ2-2 | many | TRBV7-9 | . | 16 | TGTGCCAGCAGCTTAGCGCCTTCCCACAGGGTCCGGGAGCTGTTTTTT | CASSLAPSHRVRELFF
TRBJ2-2 | few | TRBV19 | . | 13 | TGTGCCAGTGATCAGGCTCGCTCCGGGGAGCTGTTTTTT | CASDQARSGELFF
TRBJ2-7 | . | TRBV7-6 | TRBD1 | 13 | TGTGCCAGCAGCTTTGGACAGGGGTGGGAGCAGTACTTC | CASSFGQGWEQYF
TRBJ2-2 | . | TRBV6-2/TRBV6-3 | . | 12 | TGTGCCAGCAGTTATAAGCACGGGGAGCTGTTTTTT | CASSYKHGELFF
TRBJ2-1 | . | TRBV12-3/TRBV12-4 | . | 13 | TGTGCCAGCAGACATCAGACAGGCAATGAGCAGTTCTTC | CASRHQTGNEQFF
TRBJ2-7 | few | TRBV7-2 | TRBD1 | 14 | TGTGCCAGCAGCGACCGGGACAGGGACCACGAGCAGTACTTC | CASSDRDRDHEQYF
TRBJ2-2 | many | TRBV28 | . | 11 | TGTGCCAGCGGAAACACCGGGGAGCTGTTTTTT | CASGNTGELFF
TRBJ1-5 | many | TRBV10-3 | . | 14 | TGTGCCATCGGTCCGGGGGGCGCTAATCAGCCCCAGCATTTT | CAIGPGGANQPQHF